This TCR beta chain was documented in a study of cytomegalovirus exposure and HLA in healthy donors. Vbeta (60) and Jbeta (13) primers were used in the PCR. Only in-frame clones appear in the TCRdb table, and some are missing; sequencing was by immunoSEQ multiplex PCR. The profile shows fewer than 200,000 clones, over 70% of them singletons. Concerning this clone: Its target is not known. A junction end diverges from the germline sequence, so it may reflect a read error.

Study-wide results and caveats: Cytomegalovirus association was listed for under 200 TCR beta chains.

Per germline, CDR1 MGHRA and CDR2 YSYEKL. The CDR3 consists of 15 residues. Sample: PBMCs. This sequence originates from a woman aged 45-59 years in good health and CMV-seronegative. The chain is built from TRBV4-1 and TRBJ2-7, with 9 bases aligning to TRBD2. The chain's CDR3 is CASSPGLAGPYELYF. The CDR3 DNA follows: TGCGCCAGCAGCCCCGGTCTAGCGGGACCATACGAGCTGTACTTC.